The source of this TCR beta chain is a study of T cells in Graves' hyperthyroidism and ophthalmopathy. Regions amplified from RNA transcripts were the TCR beta CDR3 regions. During a first-round RT-PCR of the TCR CDR3, the HTBI primer set was used. TCRdb re-analysed the multiplex PCR reads in MiXCR, keeping a single row per CDR3 protein. The sample comprises approximately 530,000 distinct CDR3 sequences, nearly 20% of which are singletons, and roughly 44% rests with the top ten. V lost 0 bases and J 3 bases, leaving 9 bases between the germline ends. Germline values: CDR1 DFQATT, CDR2 SNEGSKA (reference sequence). There are 14 residues in the CDR3. Each ophthalmopathy patient scored at least 3 on the Clinical Activity Score and at least 4 on NOSPECS grade, with duration under 3 months. Fresh peripheral blood, more than 9 ml, yielded the PBMCs. As to this clonotype: Its target is unknown.

Overall study findings and caveats: The model identified upcoming ophthalmopathy a median about 7.1 months ahead of onset. Blood shared most expanded thyroid clonotypes above 0.001.

This clonotype was obtained from a man in his forties with Graves' ophthalmopathy. The V and J genes are TRBV20-1 and TRBJ1-5, with D perhaps TRBD1 (5 bases). The sample taken for sequencing was blood. The CDR3 loop is CSAREGQLNQPQHF. The CDR3 nucleotides read TGCAGTGCTAGAGAGGGGCAGCTCAATCAGCCCCAGCATTTT.